Below, 23 T cell receptor beta chains from the same sample are listed, as sequenced in a study of T-cell memory formation after mild COVID-19. TCRdb processed the 5' RACE reads anew with MiXCR; each CDR3 protein has one entry. This table holds about 38,000 distinct CDR3 sequences, more than 9.5% found once. The specimen was PBMCs or a T cell subset sorted from them (not recorded which). All receptors derive from a man younger than 35 who had mild COVID-19 (a few samples of this study predate the infection). Cell type and time point are not known.

This clonotype has at least ten counts. V is TRBV20-1 and J is TRBJ1-5; the D gene is possibly TRBD1 (5 bases). The CDR3 is made up of 14 amino acids. CDR1 and CDR2 from the germline V gene are DFQATT and SNEGSKA (reference sequence). Trimming took 4 bases from V and 9 from J, leaving 19 bases between them. DNA for the CDR3: TGCAGTGCTACCGGGACCGGGGAGTCAGGGCCCCAGCATTTT. Amino acids: CSATGTGESGPQHF.

This clonotype was counted many times. The rearrangement uses TRBV15 and TRBJ1-2; D is ambiguous. The germline CDR1 and CDR2 sequences are LNHNV and YYDKDF (reference sequence). The CDR3 has 12 residues. Trimming removed 4 bases at V and 1 base at J, with 4 bases between. The CDR3 reads CATSTLNYGYTF. CDR3 sequence (DNA): TGTGCCACCAGCACGCTTAACTATGGCTACACCTTC.

V is TRBV23-1 and J is TRBJ2-3; 8 bases fit TRBD1. TRBV23-1 is identified as an open reading frame with a role that is uncertain. V shed 6 bases, J shed 1 base, and the junction held 3 bases outside the gene matches. The CDR3 is made up of 14 amino acids. The CDR3 DNA is TGCGCCAGCAGCGGGACAGGATGCACAGATACGCAGTATTTT. It specifies CASSGTGCTDTQYF.

This sequence joins TRBV5-6 and TRBJ1-2; TRBD1 might be the D (5 bases). With 5 bases removed from V and 11 bases from J, the gap between germline ends came to 25 bases. Germline values: CDR1 SGHDT, CDR2 YYEEEE. The CDR3 runs to 15 residues. The CDR3 nucleotides are TGTGCCAGCAGGAAACAGGACTTATACGTACTAAGTTACACCTTC. Translating gives CASRKQDLYVLSYTF.

This CDR3 reads CASTDLWAETQYF. The CDR3 nucleotides read TGTGCCAGCACCGACCTTTGGGCGGAGACCCAGTACTTC. The rearrangement links TRBV7-9 to TRBJ2-5, with unresolved D. Trimming took off 7 bases at V and 5 bases at J, with 14 bases between the two ends. The CDR3 contains 13 residues. CDR1 is SEHNR, CDR2 FQNEAQ, per germline (reference sequence).

This clonotype was found many times. The chain has TRBV10-3 and TRBJ2-2; 13 bases fit TRBD2. The CDR3 consists of 19 residues. Unmatched junction bases numbered 10, after V lost 3 bases and J lost 3 bases. Germline V gene sequence: CDR1 ENHRY, CDR2 SYGVKD. The CDR3: CAISEWTSGGGIDTGELFF. The CDR3 coding sequence is TGTGCCATCAGTGAATGGACTAGCGGGGGTGGTATAGACACCGGGGAGCTGTTTTTT.

This clonotype appeared many times. The J gene is TRBJ2-1, the V gene TRBV6-5, with D unclear. In germline, CDR1 is MNHEY, CDR2 SVGAGI. The length of the CDR3 is 15 residues. Trimming left V 0 bases short and J 3 bases short, with 9 bases between. The CDR3 DNA follows: TGTGCCAGCAGTTACTCGGCCCAGAACTACAATGAGCAGTTCTTC. It specifies CASSYSAQNYNEQFF.

This clonotype was recorded many times. The rearrangement links TRBV5-1 to TRBJ1-1; 7 positions match TRBD1. V shed 5 bases, J shed 1 base, and the junction held 5 bases outside the gene matches. The CDR3 is made up of 14 amino acids. The V gene's germline CDR1 is SGHRS and CDR2 YFSETQ. CDR3 protein: CASSADRANTEAFF. CDR3 in DNA: TGCGCCAGCAGTGCCGACAGGGCGAACACTGAAGCTTTCTTT. Full variable domain (rest looked up from reference TRBV5-1 and TRBJ1-1): KAGVTQTPRYLIKTRGQQVTLSCSPISGHRSVSWYQQTPGQGLQFLFEYFSETQRNKGNFPGRFSGRQFSNSRSEMNVSTLELGDSALYLCASSADRANTEAFFGQGTRLTVV.

This clonotype was recorded a few times. The chain couples TRBV7-2 to TRBJ2-6; D might be TRBD2 (7 bases). CDR1 and CDR2 from the germline V gene are SGHTA and FQGNSA. The CDR3 totals 17 residues. Trimming shortened V by 5 bases and J by 2 bases, and 16 bases separated the two germline ends. CDR3 bases: TGTGCCAGCAGCCCGAGGGGGGGTCGCACTGGGGCCAACGTCCTGACTTTC. It specifies CASSPRGGRTGANVLTF.

In this sample, this clonotype turned up a few times. The chain is built from TRBV3-1 and TRBJ2-3; 8 positions match TRBD2. The CDR3 is 16 residues long. Germline CDR1 and CDR2: LGHDT and YNNKEL (reference sequence). Losses at the gene ends were 0 bases for V and 7 bases for J; bases not matched to a gene: 9. CDR3 sequence reads: CASSQDPGGARNTQYF. The CDR3 DNA reads as TGTGCCAGCAGCCAAGATCCCGGGGGGGCCCGCAATACGCAGTATTTT.

The table lists this clonotype with many counts. The chain links TRBV6-2 or TRBV6-3 to TRBJ1-2; D not resolved. Germline loops: CDR1 MNHEY, CDR2 SVGEGT. V lost 5 bases, J lost 3 bases, and 10 bases lay in between. The length of the CDR3 is 13 residues. The CDR3 loop is CASSASFYYGYTF. In nucleotides, the CDR3 is TGTGCCAGCAGTGCATCCTTCTACTATGGCTACACCTTC.

This clonotype was picked up many times. The chain uses TRBV4-3 and TRBJ2-7; D may match TRBD1 or TRBD2 (5 bases each). Trimming removed 1 base at V and 6 bases at J, with 13 bases between. The CDR3 extends over 14 amino acids. Germline assignment: CDR1 LGHNA and CDR2 YSLEER. The CDR3 nucleotides read TGCGCCAGCAGCCAAGCCACCCAGGGACGCGAGCAGTACTTC. This sequence encodes CASSQATQGREQYF.

The table lists this clonotype with many counts. The V and J genes are TRBV2 and TRBJ1-3; D is uncertain. Trimming pared 4 bases from V and 8 bases from J, leaving 6 bases between. From germline, CDR1 is SNHLY and CDR2 FYNNEI. The CDR3 has 11 residues. As DNA, the CDR3 is TGTGCCAGCAGTGTAAGGGACACCATATATTTT. This gives the protein CASSVRDTIYF.

The rearrangement joins TRBV12-3 or TRBV12-4 to TRBJ2-5; 9 nucleotides align to TRBD1. With 3 bases clipped from V and 5 bases from J, the junction kept 10 bases outside the gene matches. The CDR3 sequence is 16 residues long. In DNA, the CDR3 is TGTGCCAGCAGTTTCAAACCGGGACAGGGTCAGGAGACCCAGTACTTC. Protein product: CASSFKPGQGQETQYF.

Ten or more counts support this clonotype. CDR3 residues: CASSQDKGGSYNEQFF. CDR3 nucleotide sequence: TGTGCCAGCAGCCAAGATAAGGGGGGGTCCTACAATGAGCAGTTCTTC. V usage is TRBV4-2 and J usage is TRBJ2-1, with D perhaps TRBD2 (7 bases). Looked up from germline, CDR1 is LGHNA and CDR2 is YNFKEQ. There are 16 residues in the CDR3. The V gene lost 0 bases and the J gene lost 1 base, with 10 bases spanning the gap.

This clonotype came up many times. J is TRBJ2-7 and V is TRBV27; D is ambiguous. Trimming took off 10 bases at V and 6 bases at J, with 7 bases between the two ends. Germline V gives CDR1 MNHEY, CDR2 SMNVEV (reference sequence). The CDR3 loop spans 9 amino acids. The CDR3 protein is CANRREQYF. CDR3 nucleotide sequence: TGTGCCAACCGACGCGAGCAGTACTTC.

This clonotype was counted at least ten times. This chain connects TRBV7-2 to TRBJ1-2, with 9 nucleotides matching TRBD1. The length of the CDR3 is 16 residues. The germline gives CDR1 SGHTA, CDR2 FQGNSA. The junction had 13 bases not matched to a gene; V was cut back by 3 bases and J by 8 bases. In DNA form, the CDR3 reads TGTGCCAGCAGCTTTCTAACGAGCGGGGGACAGGGCGGCTACACCTTC. This translates into CASSFLTSGGQGGYTF.

The DNA for the CDR3 is TGTGCCAGCCTCCAGGGAGCTAGCACAGATACGCAGTATTTT. Translation: CASLQGASTDTQYF. The chain couples TRBV7-2 to TRBJ2-3; D possibly uses TRBD1 or TRBD2 (5 bases each). CDR3 length: 14 amino acids. Germline loops: CDR1 SGHTA, CDR2 FQGNSA. The V end was cut by 8 bases, the J end by 0 bases, with 12 bases between. The variable domain in full, completed from reference TRBV7-2 and TRBJ2-3, reads GAGVSQSPSNKVTEKGKDVELRCDPISGHTALYWYRQSLGQGLEFLIYFQGNSAPDKSGLPSDRFSAERTGGSVSTLTIQRTQQEDSAVYLCASLQGASTDTQYFGPGTRLTVL.

V and J are TRBV29-1 and TRBJ2-6; no reliable D call. V was clipped by 6 bases and J by 0 bases, with 15 bases between them. Germline-derived CDR1 and CDR2 are SQVTM and ANQGSEA. This CDR3 comprises 16 residues. DNA of the CDR3: TGCAGCGTCGAACGAAGGAGTAACTCTGGGGCCAACGTCCTGACTTTC. Protein product: CSVERRSNSGANVLTF.

Ten or more counts support this clonotype. This chain's CDR3 is CASSPQTGQGAGTEAFF. Written as DNA, the CDR3 is TGTGCCAGCTCACCACAGACGGGACAGGGGGCGGGCACTGAAGCTTTCTTT. V gene TRBV18 combines with J gene TRBJ1-1; TRBD1 matches 12 bases. V trimming: 1 base; J trimming: 4 bases; junction bases outside the gene matches: 7. This CDR3 is built from 17 residues. Germline CDR1 reads KGHSH; CDR2 reads LQKENI.

This clonotype was observed many times. The chain is built from TRBV5-1 and TRBJ2-6; perhaps TRBD1 as D (5 bases). Trimming left V 4 bases short and J 1 base short, with 9 bases between. The germline V gene encodes CDR1 SGHRS and CDR2 YFSETQ. The CDR3 length is 15 residues. The CDR3 sequence is CASSPRQSGANVLTF. For the CDR3, the DNA is TGCGCCAGCAGCCCTCGACAGTCTGGGGCCAACGTCCTGACTTTC.

This clonotype was counted at least ten times. The chain uses TRBV5-4 and TRBJ1-2, with D unclear. The germline V gene encodes CDR1 SGHNT and CDR2 YYREEE (reference sequence). This CDR3 is built from 13 residues. The germline V and J ends were trimmed by 4 bases and 8 bases, with 15 bases remaining between them. The CDR3 DNA sequence: TGTGCCAGCAGCGGTCTCGTTGCGGAGGGCTACACCTTC. Amino acids: CASSGLVAEGYTF. Based on the CDR3 plus reference TRBV5-4 and TRBJ1-2, the full variable domain is ETGVTQSPTHLIKTRGQQVTLRCSSQSGHNTVSWYQQALGQGPQFIFQYYREEENGRGNFPPRFSGLQFPNYSSELNVNALELDDSALYLCASSGLVAEGYTFGSGTRLTVV.

This clonotype appeared many times. The chain combines TRBV7-2 with TRBJ1-4; D not certain. CDR1 SGHTA and CDR2 FQGNSA come from the germline V gene. Trimming took 5 bases from V and 0 from J, leaving 13 bases between them. The CDR3 spans 16 residues. In nucleotides, the CDR3 is TGTGCCAGCAGCCCCCGGCCGTACGCAACTAATGAAAAACTGTTTTTT. Residues: CASSPRPYATNEKLFF. Full variable domain (remainder filled in from reference TRBV7-2 and TRBJ1-4): GAGVSQSPSNKVTEKGKDVELRCDPISGHTALYWYRQSLGQGLEFLIYFQGNSAPDKSGLPSDRFSAERTGGSVSTLTIQRTQQEDSAVYLCASSPRPYATNEKLFFGSGTQLSVL.